This TCR beta chain emerged from a study of PD-1 blockade in classical Hodgkin lymphoma. CDR1 is LNHDA, CDR2 SQIVND, per germline (reference sequence). The CDR3 length is 20 residues. V was shortened by 7 bases and J by 0 bases, with 28 bases between the two germline ends. The time point is: cycle 4 day 1 (C4D1), after less than 7 weeks of nivolumab. All patients experienced relapse after autologous stem cell transplantation, and brentuximab vedotin exposure was variable. Here immunoSEQ multiplex PCR was the method, and the copy in TCRdb shows in-frame clones only, minus some. The top ten hold roughly 20% of the sample, which has just under 20,000 clones, around 76% seen once. Notes on the study in general: Complete responders possessed baseline diversity comparable to newly diagnosed patients.

Regarding this clone: The antigen remains undetermined.

The V and J genes are TRBV19 and TRBJ1-5; a possible D gene is TRBD1 (6 bases). This receptor was obtained from a human donor with classical Hodgkin lymphoma. The sequencing here drew on peripheral blood mononuclear cells (PBMCs), taken before the fourth cycle of nivolumab. The CDR3 DNA reads TGTGCCAGTAACCCGAGGGGGGACAAGGGGCTCCTCCTTAGCAATCAGCCCCAGCATTTT. It specifies CASNPRGDKGLLLSNQPQHF.